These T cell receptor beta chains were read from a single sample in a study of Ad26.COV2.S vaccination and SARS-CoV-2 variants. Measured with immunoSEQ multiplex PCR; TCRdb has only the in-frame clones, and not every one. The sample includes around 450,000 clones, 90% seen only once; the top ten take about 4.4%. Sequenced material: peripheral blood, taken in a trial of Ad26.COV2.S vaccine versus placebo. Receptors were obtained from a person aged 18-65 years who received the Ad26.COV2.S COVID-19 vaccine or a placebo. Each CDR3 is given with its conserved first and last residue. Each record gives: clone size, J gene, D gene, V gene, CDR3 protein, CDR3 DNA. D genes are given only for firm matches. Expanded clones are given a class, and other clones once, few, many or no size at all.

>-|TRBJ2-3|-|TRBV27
CASSLSGVGDTQYF
TGTGCCAGCAGTTTATCGGGGGTAGGGGATACGCAGTATTTT
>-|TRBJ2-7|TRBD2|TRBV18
CASSSTPGLAGTYEQYF
TGTGCCAGCTCATCAACTCCGGGACTAGCGGGAACCTACGAGCAGTACTTC
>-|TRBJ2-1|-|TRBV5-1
CASSTPGTSKYNEQFF
TGCGCCAGCAGCACCCCCGGGACGAGCAAGTACAATGAGCAGTTCTTC
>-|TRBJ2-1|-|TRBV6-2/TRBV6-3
CASSESWTEALYNEQFF
TGTGCCAGCAGCGAATCCTGGACGGAGGCCCTCTACAATGAGCAGTTCTTC
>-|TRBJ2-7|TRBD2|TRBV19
CASSIGYSGIYEQYF
TGTGCCAGTAGTATAGGGTATAGCGGGATATACGAGCAGTACTTC
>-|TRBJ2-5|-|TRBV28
CASSFRGSVQETQYF
TGTGCCAGCAGTTTTCGGGGGTCAGTACAAGAGACCCAGTACTTC
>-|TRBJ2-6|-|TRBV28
CASSSGLGSGANVLTF
TGTGCCAGCAGTTCGGGTTTAGGCTCTGGGGCCAACGTCCTGACTTTC
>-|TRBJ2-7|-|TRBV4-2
CASSQEPPQGTPLYEQYF
TGTGCCAGCAGCCAAGAGCCGCCCCAGGGGACACCTCTCTACGAGCAGTACTTC
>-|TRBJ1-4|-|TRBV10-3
CAIRPGPNNEKLFF
TGTGCCATCAGACCGGGACCGAATAATGAAAAACTGTTTTTT
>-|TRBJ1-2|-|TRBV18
CASSLNEQGGGRSGYTF
TGTGCCAGCTCGCTGAATGAACAGGGAGGGGGTCGGAGCGGCTACACCTTC
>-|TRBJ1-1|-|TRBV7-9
CATYGTRGTEAFF
TGTGCCACTTACGGGACTAGGGGCACTGAAGCTTTCTTT
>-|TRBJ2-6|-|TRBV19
CASSPTGFSGANVLTF
TGTGCCAGTAGTCCCACAGGGTTCTCTGGGGCCAACGTCCTGACTTTC
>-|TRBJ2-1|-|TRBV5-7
CASSLIATGSYNEQFF
TGTGCCAGCAGCTTGATAGCGACCGGCTCCTACAATGAGCAGTTCTTC
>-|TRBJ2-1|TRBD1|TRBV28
CASSSGQGDEQFF
TGTGCCAGCAGCTCTGGACAGGGGGATGAGCAGTTCTTC
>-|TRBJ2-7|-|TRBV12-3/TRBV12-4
CASKPASSYEQYF
TGTGCCAGCAAACCAGCCAGCTCCTACGAGCAGTACTTC
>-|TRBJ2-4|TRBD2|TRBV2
CASSEARGGDIQYF
TGTGCCAGCAGTGAAGCCCGGGGAGGGGACATTCAGTACTTC
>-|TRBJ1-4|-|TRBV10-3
CAISESGGNEKLFF
TGTGCCATCAGTGAGTCGGGGGGGAATGAAAAACTGTTTTTT
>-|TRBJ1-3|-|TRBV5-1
CASSSSAGSGNTIYF
TGCGCCAGCAGCTCCTCAGCCGGCTCTGGAAACACCATATATTTT
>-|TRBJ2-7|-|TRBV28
CASSFVPGANEQYF
TGTGCCAGCAGTTTTGTCCCGGGGGCCAACGAGCAGTACTTC
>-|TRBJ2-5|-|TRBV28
CASSFTGDGETQYF
TGTGCCAGCAGTTTTACGGGGGACGGGGAGACCCAGTACTTC
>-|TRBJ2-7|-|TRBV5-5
CASSRLAYEQYF
TGTGCCAGCAGCAGACTCGCCTACGAGCAGTACTTC
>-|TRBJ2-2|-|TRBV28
CASSGGPRTGELFF
TGTGCCAGCAGTGGAGGGCCCCGAACCGGGGAGCTGTTTTTT
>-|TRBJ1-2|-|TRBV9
CASSGPGYTF
TGTGCCAGCAGCGGGCCCGGCTACACCTTC
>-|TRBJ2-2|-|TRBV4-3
CASSQDRGLTGELFF
TGCGCCAGCAGCCAAGATAGGGGACTCACCGGGGAGCTGTTTTTT
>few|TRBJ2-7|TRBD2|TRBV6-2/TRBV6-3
CASSSPPRTRLYF
TGTGCCAGCAGTTCTCCCCCTCGGACTAGACTGTACTTC
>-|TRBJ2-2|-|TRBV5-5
CASSLEVTGELFF
TGTGCCAGCAGCTTGGAGGTAACCGGGGAGCTGTTTTTT